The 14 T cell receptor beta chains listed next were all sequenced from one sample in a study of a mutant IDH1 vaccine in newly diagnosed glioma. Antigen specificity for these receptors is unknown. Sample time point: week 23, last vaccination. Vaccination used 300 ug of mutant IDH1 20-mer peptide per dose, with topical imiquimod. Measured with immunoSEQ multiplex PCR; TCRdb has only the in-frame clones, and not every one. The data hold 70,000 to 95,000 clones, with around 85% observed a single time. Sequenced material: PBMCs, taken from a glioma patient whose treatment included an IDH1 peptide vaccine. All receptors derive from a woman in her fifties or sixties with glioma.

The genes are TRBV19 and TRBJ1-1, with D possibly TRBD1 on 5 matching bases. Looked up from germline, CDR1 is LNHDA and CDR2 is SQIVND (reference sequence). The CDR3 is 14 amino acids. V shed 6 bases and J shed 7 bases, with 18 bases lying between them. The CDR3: CASSRDLEALEAFF. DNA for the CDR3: TGTGCCAGTAGCCGGGACTTAGAGGCCCTTGAAGCTTTCTTT.

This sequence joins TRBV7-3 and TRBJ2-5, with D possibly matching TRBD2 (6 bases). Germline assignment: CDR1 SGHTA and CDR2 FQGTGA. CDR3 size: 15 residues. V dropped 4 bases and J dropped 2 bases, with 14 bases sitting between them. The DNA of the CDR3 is TGTGCCAGCAGCTCCGCTCCGGGACTGCAAGAGACCCAGTACTTC. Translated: CASSSAPGLQETQYF.

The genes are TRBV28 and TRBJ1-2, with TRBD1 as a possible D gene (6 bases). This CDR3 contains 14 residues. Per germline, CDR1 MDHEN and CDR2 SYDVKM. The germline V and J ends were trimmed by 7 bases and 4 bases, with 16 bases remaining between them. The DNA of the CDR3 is TGTGCCAGCAAGCTAGGCGGGACACCCTATGGCTACACCTTC. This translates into CASKLGGTPYGYTF.

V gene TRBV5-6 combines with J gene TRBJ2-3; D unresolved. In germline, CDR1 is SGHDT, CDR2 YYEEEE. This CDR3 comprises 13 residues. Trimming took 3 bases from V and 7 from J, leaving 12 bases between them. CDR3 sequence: CASSYQATHTQYF. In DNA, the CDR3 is TGTGCCAGCAGCTACCAAGCCACGCATACGCAGTATTTT.

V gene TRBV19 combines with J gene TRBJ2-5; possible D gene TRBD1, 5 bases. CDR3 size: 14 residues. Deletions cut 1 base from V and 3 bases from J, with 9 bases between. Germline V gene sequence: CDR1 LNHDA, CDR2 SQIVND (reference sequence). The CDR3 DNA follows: TGTGCCAGTAGTATAGTAGGCAGGGAAGAGACCCAGTACTTC. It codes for CASSIVGREETQYF.

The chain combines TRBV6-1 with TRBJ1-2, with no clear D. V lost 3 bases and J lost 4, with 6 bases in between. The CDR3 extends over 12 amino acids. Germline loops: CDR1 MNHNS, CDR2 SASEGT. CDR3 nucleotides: TGTGCCAGCAGTGACAGGATCTATGGCTACACCTTC. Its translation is CASSDRIYGYTF.

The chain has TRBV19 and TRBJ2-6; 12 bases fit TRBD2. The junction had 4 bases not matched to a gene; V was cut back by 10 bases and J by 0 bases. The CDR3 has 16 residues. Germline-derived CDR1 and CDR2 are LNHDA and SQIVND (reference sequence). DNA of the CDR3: TGTGCCACGGGACTAGCGGGTACCTCTGGGGCCAACGTCCTGACTTTC. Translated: CATGLAGTSGANVLTF.

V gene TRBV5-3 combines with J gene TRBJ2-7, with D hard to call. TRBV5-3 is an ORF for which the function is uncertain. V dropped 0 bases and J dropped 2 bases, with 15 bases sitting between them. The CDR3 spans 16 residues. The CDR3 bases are TGTGCCAGAAGCTTGGTGGTCGGTCCCCCGGCCTACGAGCAGTACTTC. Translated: CARSLVVGPPAYEQYF.

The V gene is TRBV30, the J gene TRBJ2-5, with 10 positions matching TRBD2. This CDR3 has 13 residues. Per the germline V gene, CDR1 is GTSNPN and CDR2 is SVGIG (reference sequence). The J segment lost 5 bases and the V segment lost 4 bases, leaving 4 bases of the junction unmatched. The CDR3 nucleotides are TGTGCCTGGAATCTAGCGGGAGTTGAGACCCAGTACTTC. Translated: CAWNLAGVETQYF.

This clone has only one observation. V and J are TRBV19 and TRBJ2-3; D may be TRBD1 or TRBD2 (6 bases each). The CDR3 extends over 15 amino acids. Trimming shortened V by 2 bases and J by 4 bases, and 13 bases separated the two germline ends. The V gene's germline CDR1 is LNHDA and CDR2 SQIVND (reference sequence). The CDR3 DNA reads TGTGCCAGTAGTATAAGGGGGGCTGGTGCAGATACGCAGTATTTT. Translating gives CASSIRGAGADTQYF.

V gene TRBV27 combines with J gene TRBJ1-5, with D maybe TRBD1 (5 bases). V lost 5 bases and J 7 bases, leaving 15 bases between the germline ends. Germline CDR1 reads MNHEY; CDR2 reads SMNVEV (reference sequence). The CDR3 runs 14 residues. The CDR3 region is CASSAQGVAQPQHF. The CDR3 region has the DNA TGTGCCAGCAGTGCGCAGGGTGTTGCCCAGCCCCAGCATTTT.

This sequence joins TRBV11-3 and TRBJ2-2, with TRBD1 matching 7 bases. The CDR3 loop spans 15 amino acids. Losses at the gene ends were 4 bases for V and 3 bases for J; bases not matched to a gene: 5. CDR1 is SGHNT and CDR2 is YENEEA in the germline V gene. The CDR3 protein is CASSSGQWDTGELFF. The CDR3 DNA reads TGTGCCAGCAGCTCGGGACAGTGGGACACCGGGGAGCTGTTTTTT. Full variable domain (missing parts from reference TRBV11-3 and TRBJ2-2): EAGVVQSPRYKIIEKKQPVAFWCNPISGHNTLYWYLQNLGQGPELLIRYENEEAVDDSQLPKDRFSAERLKGVDSTLKIQPAELGDSAVYLCASSSGQWDTGELFFGEGSRLTVL.

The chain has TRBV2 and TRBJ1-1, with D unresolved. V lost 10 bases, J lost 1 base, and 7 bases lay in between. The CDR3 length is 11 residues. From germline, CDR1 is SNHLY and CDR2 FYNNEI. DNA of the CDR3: TGTGCCACGTTTAGGAACACTGAAGCTTTCTTT. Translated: CATFRNTEAFF.

As DNA, the CDR3 is TGTGCCAGCAGCCAAGAAGGGACAGGGGAAAGTAACTATGGCTACACCTTC. This codes for CASSQEGTGESNYGYTF. The rearrangement joins TRBV5-4 to TRBJ1-2, with 10 nucleotides matching TRBD1. J gave up 1 base and V 4 bases, and 10 bases lay outside the gene matches. Germline V lookup: CDR1 SGHNT, CDR2 YYREEE (reference sequence). The CDR3 is 17 amino acids.